These 29 T cell receptor beta chains came from one sample sequenced in a study of regulatory T cells in long-lasting Graves disease. Time point: newly diagnosed GD, antithyroid drugs for less than 3 months. Researchers made the TCR library from RNA that was extracted from PBMCs. Library construction for TCR beta used iRepertoire HTBI primers and Arm-PCR of CDR3 regions. TCRdb re-analysed the multiplex PCR reads in MiXCR, keeping a single row per CDR3 protein. The sample lists roughly 500,000 distinct CDR3 sequences, approximately 15% occurring once. These data also formed part of another study, on T cells in Graves' hyperthyroidism and ophthalmopathy.

The sequences come from peripheral blood mononuclear cells (PBMCs), collected at new diagnosis, from a patient treated with antithyroid drugs. These receptor sequences come from a man aged 25-45 years with Graves disease.

In this sample, this clonotype turned up many times. The chain carries TRBV28 and TRBJ1-1; D is undetermined. From germline, CDR1 is MDHEN and CDR2 SYDVKM. V was shortened by 3 bases and J by 4 bases, with 12 bases between the two germline ends. This CDR3 is 14 amino acids long. The CDR3 spells CASSFDRRGTEAFF. CDR3 coding DNA: TGTGCCAGCAGTTTTGATAGGCGGGGCACTGAAGCTTTCTTT.

This clonotype was observed at least ten times. The chain carries TRBV7-9 and TRBJ2-1; D gene uncertain. The ends were cut back, 5 bases at V and 3 bases at J, with 11 bases in the middle. The CDR3 contains 14 residues. Germline CDR1 SEHNR, CDR2 FQNEAQ (reference sequence). CDR3 bases: TGTGCCAGCAGCCCTCGGATCGTCTACAATGAGCAGTTCTTC. Its translation is CASSPRIVYNEQFF.

This clonotype was recorded at least ten times. J is TRBJ2-7 and V is TRBV7-9; no clear D gene. The V end was cut by 6 bases, the J end by 7 bases, with 13 bases between. The CDR3 is made up of 12 amino acids. Germline V gene lookup returns CDR1 SEHNR and CDR2 FQNEAQ (reference sequence). CDR3 amino acids: CASSSRLGEQYF. The CDR3 coding sequence is TGTGCCAGCAGTAGCCGGCTGGGGGAGCAGTACTTC.

At least ten counts were recorded for this clonotype. The rearrangement joins TRBV7-9 to TRBJ2-1; D is undetermined. The CDR3 consists of 13 residues. V lost 7 bases, J lost 4 bases, and 11 bases lay in between. Germline lookup yields CDR1 SEHNR and CDR2 FQNEAQ (reference sequence). CDR3 sequence (DNA): TGTGCCAGCACCTCTGACATGTACAATGAGCAGTTCTTC. Translation gives CASTSDMYNEQFF.

This clonotype was found many times. V gene TRBV7-3 combines with J gene TRBJ1-1; D is ambiguous. The CDR3 loop spans 15 amino acids. Trimming removed 4 bases at V and 1 base at J, with 13 bases between. The V gene's germline CDR1 is SGHTA and CDR2 FQGTGA. This CDR3 is CASSSRPYQNTEAFF. In nucleotides, the CDR3 is TGTGCCAGCAGCTCGCGCCCCTATCAGAACACTGAAGCTTTCTTT. Filled out from reference TRBV7-3 and TRBJ1-1, the complete variable domain reads GAGVSQTPSNKVTEKGKYVELRCDPISGHTALYWYRQSLGQGPEFLIYFQGTGAADDSGLPNDRFFAVRPEGSVSTLKIQRTERGDSAVYLCASSSRPYQNTEAFFGQGTRLTVV.

Many counts were recorded for this clonotype. V is TRBV9 and J is TRBJ2-7; the match to TRBD1 covers 9 bases. Germline-derived CDR1 and CDR2 are SGDLS and YYNGEE. This CDR3 region has 15 residues. V gave up 4 bases and J gave up 7 bases; unmatched junction bases: 12. The CDR3, as DNA: TGTGCCAGCAGCCCCCGGGACAGGGCGATGGGGGAGCAGTACTTC. It encodes CASSPRDRAMGEQYF. The entire variable domain, with the rest obtained from reference TRBV9 and TRBJ2-7, is as follows: DSGVTQTPKHLITATGQRVTLRCSPRSGDLSVYWYQQSLDQGLQFLIQYYNGEERAKGNILERFSAQQFPDLHSELNLSSLELGDSALYFCASSPRDRAMGEQYFGPGTRLTVT.

This clonotype was seen many times. V gene TRBV12-3 or TRBV12-4 combines with J gene TRBJ2-7; possible D gene TRBD1, 5 bases. The CDR3 sequence is 16 residues long. V gave up 5 bases and J gave up 0 bases, with 17 bases separating them. CDR3 bases: TGTGCCAGCAGTGTTAGACAGAAGGTTTCCTCCTACGAGCAGTACTTC. Encoded protein: CASSVRQKVSSYEQYF.

Comment on this clonotype: A much larger clone is a single base away; this may be a read error. This rearrangement joins TRBV6-1 to TRBJ2-1; 9 bases align to TRBD2. The germline V gene has CDR1 MNHNS and CDR2 SASEGT. The CDR3 has 16 amino acids. With 10 bases clipped from V and 5 bases from J, the junction kept 15 bases outside the gene matches. The CDR3 sequence is CATAIFGGRDHNEQFF. The CDR3 DNA is TGTGCCACAGCAATTTTCGGCGGGAGGGACCACAATGAGCAGTTCTTC.

This clonotype was seen many times. This chain joins TRBV27 and TRBJ1-1; weak D call: TRBD1 (6 bases). Trimming stripped 3 bases from V and 6 bases from J, with 14 bases between. In germline, CDR1 is MNHEY, CDR2 SMNVEV (reference sequence). The CDR3 length is 14 residues. The CDR3 is CASSFSGALAEAFF. The CDR3 coding sequence is TGTGCCAGCAGTTTTTCGGGGGCGCTGGCTGAAGCTTTCTTT.

This clonotype came up many times. The chain combines TRBV19 with TRBJ1-2; possible D gene TRBD1, 5 bases. V was pared by 3 bases and J by 5 bases, with 10 bases between. CDR1 is LNHDA, CDR2 SQIVND, per germline (reference sequence). The CDR3 runs 13 residues. The CDR3 DNA reads TGTGCCAGTAGTATTGGGCAGGGATATGGCTACACCTTC. Translation: CASSIGQGYGYTF.

This clonotype was observed many times. The chain combines TRBV3-1 with TRBJ1-2, with D perhaps matching TRBD1 (6 bases). The CDR3 spans 15 residues. Germline loops: CDR1 LGHDT, CDR2 YNNKEL (reference sequence). Trimming cost V 4 bases and J 3 bases, with 15 bases left between them. The CDR3 sequence is CASSLRGREDYGYTF. CDR3 bases: TGTGCCAGCAGCCTCAGGGGCAGGGAGGACTATGGCTACACCTTC.

The gene calls are TRBV2 and TRBJ1-1; 11 bases are shared with TRBD1. Germline V gene data show CDR1 as SNHLY and CDR2 as FYNNEI. The CDR3 consists of 14 residues. J gave up 11 bases and V 8 bases, and 13 bases lay outside the gene matches. CDR3 amino acids: CASLRTGGADPAFF. CDR3 nucleotides: TGTGCCAGCTTAAGGACAGGGGGCGCGGATCCTGCTTTCTTT.

As concerns this clonotype: With a much larger clone just one base away, this may be a read error. The chain couples TRBV12-3 or TRBV12-4 to TRBJ2-7; 8 bases match TRBD2. The CDR3 loop spans 14 amino acids. Here the CDR3 DNA reads TGTGCCAGCTCCTCTAGCGGGTCCTCCCACGAGCAGTACTTC. It yields the protein CASSSSGSSHEQYF.

This clonotype appeared many times. The rearrangement uses TRBV28 and TRBJ2-3; D gene ambiguous. This CDR3 has 13 residues. Germline CDR1 MDHEN, CDR2 SYDVKM. Trimming took off 6 bases at V and 1 base at J, with 8 bases between the two ends. DNA for the CDR3: TGTGCCAGCAGCTTACGACGCACAGATACGCAGTATTTT. It specifies CASSLRRTDTQYF.

In this sample, this clonotype turned up many times. This chain links TRBV27 with TRBJ1-1, with 7 bases matching TRBD1. With 5 bases clipped from V and 12 bases from J, the junction kept 9 bases outside the gene matches. This CDR3 has 12 amino acids. Germline V CDR1 and CDR2: MNHEY, SMNVEV (reference sequence). In DNA form, the CDR3 reads TGTGCCAGCAGTAGAACAGGGACAGATACTTTCTTT. As protein: CASSRTGTDTFF.

This clonotype was found many times. The J gene is TRBJ1-2, the V gene TRBV3-1; D is uncertain. Germline-derived CDR1 and CDR2 are LGHDT and YNNKEL (reference sequence). The CDR3 consists of 11 residues. V gave up 7 bases and J gave up 5 bases, with 8 bases separating them. The chain's CDR3 is CASTKGYGYTF. For the CDR3, the DNA is TGTGCCAGCACGAAGGGTTATGGCTACACCTTC.

This clonotype showed up just a few times. CDR3 sequence (DNA): TGTGCCAGCAGTTCGGGCAGAGTCTCTGGAAACACCATATATTTT. This codes for CASSSGRVSGNTIYF. The chain employs TRBV27 and TRBJ1-3; D is unclear. Germline-derived CDR1 and CDR2 are MNHEY and SMNVEV (reference sequence). V shed 4 bases and J shed 0 bases, with 10 bases lying between them. The CDR3 loop spans 15 amino acids.

This chain connects TRBV9 to TRBJ2-1, with D possibly matching TRBD2 (6 bases). The length of the CDR3 is 15 residues. Trimming pared 0 bases from V and 4 bases from J, leaving 11 bases between. Germline CDR1 reads SGDLS; CDR2 reads YYNGEE. CDR3 DNA sequence: TGTGCCAGCAGCGTAGGGGTCGGGAGTTACAATGAGCAGTTCTTC. Its protein product is CASSVGVGSYNEQFF.

The V gene is TRBV5-5, the J gene TRBJ2-3, with 12 bases lining up with TRBD2. The CDR3 loop spans 16 amino acids. The ends lost 1 base at V and 3 bases at J; junction bases unmatched: 3. Germline V gene data show CDR1 as SGHKS and CDR2 as YYEKEE (reference sequence). The CDR3 DNA sequence: TGTGCCAGCAGCTTGATTCTAGCGGGAGGGACAGATACGCAGTATTTT. The encoded protein is CASSLILAGGTDTQYF.

This clonotype has ten or more counts. This rearrangement joins TRBV7-3 to TRBJ2-3; 10 bases are shared with TRBD2. V shed 5 bases and J 7 bases; nucleotides not matched to a gene: 6. This CDR3 has 14 residues. Per germline, CDR1 SGHTA and CDR2 FQGTGA. DNA of the CDR3: TGTGCCAGCAGCCCCCAGACTAGCGGGTATACGCAGTATTTT. It is translated as CASSPQTSGYTQYF.

This clonotype came up many times. This chain links TRBV6-1 with TRBJ1-5; 8 bases line up with TRBD1. Per the germline V gene, CDR1 is MNHNS and CDR2 is SASEGT. CDR3 length equals 15 residues. The V gene end was trimmed by 6 bases and the J gene end by 3 bases; junction bases not matched to a gene: 7. CDR3 nucleotides: TGTGCCAGCAGGACGGACAGGGTACTCAATCAGCCCCAGCATTTT. Residues: CASRTDRVLNQPQHF.

The chain carries TRBV5-1 and TRBJ2-7, with a possible D match to TRBD2 (6 bases). The CDR3 runs 14 residues. Per the germline V gene, CDR1 is SGHRS and CDR2 is YFSETQ. Trimming pared 7 bases from V and 2 bases from J, leaving 16 bases between. The CDR3 nucleotides read TGCGCCAGCCGCGGTCGGGGAGGTGCCTACGAGCAGTACTTC. Protein: CASRGRGGAYEQYF.

The table lists this clonotype with many counts. The J gene is TRBJ2-1, the V gene TRBV20-1; 13 bases align to TRBD2. The CDR3 is made up of 18 amino acids. The trim removed 3 bases at V and 2 bases at J, leaving 10 bases unmatched. Germline CDR1 and CDR2: DFQATT and SNEGSKA (reference sequence). The CDR3 region is CSARSGTSGKIPYNEQFF. The CDR3 DNA sequence: TGCAGTGCTAGGTCCGGGACTAGCGGGAAAATTCCCTACAATGAGCAGTTCTTC.

About this clonotype itself: A much larger clone differs from this one at a single base, so this may be a read error. The chain joins TRBV7-2 to TRBJ1-1; 7 positions agree with TRBD1. CDR3 size: 15 residues. Germline lookup yields CDR1 SGHTA and CDR2 FQGNSA. DNA for the CDR3: TGTGCCAGCAGCTTTTTGGGACAGAGGAACACTGGAGCTTTCTTT. Its protein product is CASSFLGQRNTGAFF.

Worth noting for this clonotype: This may be a read error, as it is one base from a much larger clone. CDR3 amino acids: CASGLVLGRSANAEAFF. The DNA for the CDR3 is TGTGCTAGTGGTTTGGTATTAGGGAGATCGGCGAACGCTGAAGCTTTCTTT. The chain has TRBV12-5 and TRBJ1-1; D is undetermined. Germline V gives CDR1 LGHNT, CDR2 FRNRAP. The CDR3 covers 17 residues.

With respect to this clonotype: Since a much larger clone is just one base distant, this may be a read error. The chain recombines TRBV5-1 with TRBJ2-7, with D maybe TRBD1 (5 bases). The CDR3 sequence is 13 residues long. Per the germline V gene, CDR1 is SGHRS and CDR2 is YFSETQ. V shed 9 bases and J shed 2 bases, with 15 bases lying between them. The CDR3 DNA is TGCGCCAACAGTAGTTGGGGCGCCTACGAGCAGTACTTC. It codes for CANSSWGAYEQYF. Combining the CDR3 with reference TRBV5-1 and TRBJ2-7 gives the whole variable domain KAGVTQTPRYLIKTRGQQVTLSCSPISGHRSVSWYQQTPGQGLQFLFEYFSETQRNKGNFPGRFSGRQFSNSRSEMNVSTLELGDSALYLCANSSWGAYEQYFGPGTRLTVT.

This clonotype came up a few times. This may arise from a read error, as a much more abundant clone is one base away. V usage is TRBV12-3 or TRBV12-4 and J usage is TRBJ2-7, with a tentative D call TRBD1 (7 bases). The CDR3 sequence is 17 residues long. Trimming left V 5 bases short and J 3 bases short, with 23 bases between. In DNA form, the CDR3 reads TGTGCCAGCAGTCCAACCAGGGGGGCGGGCAGTATCTACGAGCAGTACTTC. It encodes CASSPTRGAGSIYEQYF.

The sample holds a few counts of this clonotype. The chain has TRBV7-9 and TRBJ1-4; TRBD1 is a possible D gene (5 bases). Germline-derived CDR1 and CDR2 are SEHNR and FQNEAQ (reference sequence). V was cut by 6 bases and J by 8 bases, with 22 bases left in between. This CDR3 contains 16 residues. CDR3 sequence reads: CASSINSGGPGEKLFF. In DNA, the CDR3 is TGTGCCAGCAGTATCAATTCCGGGGGTCCGGGGGAAAAACTGTTTTTT.

This clonotype was observed many times. The V and J genes are TRBV29-1 and TRBJ2-7; D not resolved. V lost 7 bases to trimming and J lost 7 bases, with 14 bases between them. Per the germline V gene, CDR1 is SQVTM and CDR2 is ANQGSEA. The CDR3 has 11 residues. CDR3 nucleotide sequence: TGCAGCGGGATCCTCGTCGGGGAGCAGTACTTC. It codes for CSGILVGEQYF.